What follows are 7 T cell receptor beta chains derived from one specimen sequenced in a study of T and B cells in COVID-19 patients. Multiplex PCR with BIOMED2 TRB-A/B primer pools amplified TRB rearrangements. In TCRdb, the multiplex PCR reads were re-called with MiXCR into one record per CDR3 protein. In the table there are over 15,000 distinct CDR3 sequences, around 30% of which are singletons. Blood genomic DNA input for TRB amplification was about 240-550 ng. The specimen sequenced was blood. These receptors were obtained from a human donor who had recovered from COVID-19.

This clonotype was counted between two and nine times. This chain joins TRBV12-3 or TRBV12-4 and TRBJ2-7, with TRBD1 matching 11 bases. The CDR3 sequence is 15 residues long. Trimming took 4 bases from V and 4 from J; bases not matched to a gene: 6. The CDR3 spells CASSSWTGGGYEQYF. CDR3 sequence (DNA): TGTGCCAGCAGTTCTTGGACAGGGGGCGGTTACGAGCAGTACTTC.

The rearrangement links TRBV7-6 to TRBJ2-2; perhaps TRBD1 as D (5 bases). V shed 5 bases and J shed 7 bases, with 17 bases lying between them. The CDR3 runs 15 residues. Germline V gives CDR1 SGHVS, CDR2 FNYEAQ. In DNA form, the CDR3 reads TGTGCCAGCAGCACCTCGGGCAGGGCATACGGGGAGCTGTTTTTT. Its protein product is CASSTSGRAYGELFF.

Many counts were recorded for this clonotype. This chain joins TRBV6-5 and TRBJ2-7, with 15 positions matching TRBD2. The CDR3 runs 17 residues. Trimming removed 6 bases from V and 0 bases from J; junction bases left unmatched: 6. Germline V lookup: CDR1 MNHEY, CDR2 SVGAGI. As DNA, the CDR3 is TGTGCCAGCAGCCGCGGACTAGCGGGGGGGAGCTCCTACGAGCAGTACTTC. Translated, it gives CASSRGLAGGSSYEQYF.

J is TRBJ2-3 and V is TRBV6-4; 8 bases fit TRBD2. Germline CDR1 is MRHNA and CDR2 is SNTAGT. J gave up 4 bases and V 3 bases, and 9 bases lay outside the gene matches. CDR3 size: 16 residues. Written as DNA, the CDR3 is TGTGCCAGCAGTGATGTACCGGGGGGGCCAGCAGATACGCAGTATTTT. It translates to CASSDVPGGPADTQYF.

This clonotype appeared many times. The chain combines TRBV27 with TRBJ1-4, with 8 bases aligning to TRBD1. V gave up 4 bases and J gave up 8 bases; unmatched junction bases: 6. The CDR3 has 14 amino acids. From germline, CDR1 is MNHEY and CDR2 SMNVEV (reference sequence). The CDR3 region is CASSWTGFREKLFF. The CDR3 nucleotides read TGTGCCAGCAGTTGGACAGGGTTTAGGGAAAAACTGTTTTTT.

This clonotype was seen repeatedly, ten times or more. The chain couples TRBV27 to TRBJ2-2; D is ambiguous. CDR3 length: 14 residues. The V gene's germline CDR1 is MNHEY and CDR2 SMNVEV (reference sequence). Trimming left V 5 bases short and J 4 bases short, with 11 bases between. The CDR3 is CASSLGGSTGELFF. DNA for the CDR3: TGTGCCAGCAGTCTAGGTGGTTCCACCGGGGAGCTGTTTTTT.

This clonotype was detected many times. The chain couples TRBV12-3 or TRBV12-4 to TRBJ2-5; D uncertain. This CDR3 is built from 14 residues. V was shortened by 3 bases and J by 5 bases, with 13 bases between the two germline ends. This CDR3 is CASSFTGDWETQYF. The DNA of the CDR3 is TGTGCCAGCAGTTTTACCGGAGACTGGGAGACCCAGTACTTC.